Here is one T cell receptor beta chain with its context. The sample is drawn from a study of T cell responses to AZD1222 COVID-19 vaccine. The CDR3 length is 13 residues. V dropped 3 bases and J dropped 0 bases, with 0 bases sitting between them. Germline V gene sequence: CDR1 MNHEY, CDR2 SMNVEV (reference sequence). Sequenced by immunoSEQ multiplex PCR; TCRdb stores in-frame clones only, minus some. Found here are 45,000 to 55,000 clones, 65% to 80% of them singletons; the top ten hold roughly 20%. The J gene is TRBJ2-6, the V gene TRBV27; D is unclear. This clonotype was obtained from an adult in good health. This material consisted of peripheral blood, taken on day 0 of MenACWY control vaccination. The CDR3 loop is CASSFSGANVLTF. The CDR3 DNA sequence: TGTGCCAGCAGTTTCTCTGGGGCCAACGTCCTGACTTTC.